Following are 16 T cell receptor beta chains from one sample sequenced in a study of T cells in Graves' hyperthyroidism and ophthalmopathy (dated by TCRdb to the late 2010s). The method was multiplex PCR. Reads for this sample came from an Illumina HiSeq 2000. The TCR beta CDR3 regions were amplified from the RNA transcripts. A first-round RT-PCR of the TCR CDR3 used the HTBI primer set with the Qiagen OneStep RT-PCR kit. The public reads were quality trimmed at Q25 with fastp and then assembled into clones with MiXCR by TCRdb, keeping productive beta chains. All rows with the same CDR3 protein become a single entry with the most common DNA and genes. For this sample there are more than 95,000 distinct CDR3 sequences; approximately 48% appear just once. The top ten clones comprise approximately 24% of the sample. The specimen was blood. All receptors come from a middle-aged man with Graves' hyperthyroidism.

This sequence joins TRBV3-1 and TRBJ2-1; D gene unclear. The CDR3 totals 12 residues. V lost 4 bases and J 9 bases, leaving 10 bases between the germline ends. In germline, CDR1 is LGHDT, CDR2 YNNKEL (reference sequence). CDR3 sequence: CASSPYTAEQFF. CDR3 in DNA: TGTGCCAGCAGCCCTTATACGGCTGAGCAGTTCTTC.

This clonotype appeared many times. This chain joins TRBV10-3 and TRBJ1-6; 7 bases fit TRBD1. Germline-derived CDR1 and CDR2 are ENHRY and SYGVKD. Trimming took 2 bases from V and 8 from J; bases not matched to a gene: 6. This CDR3 comprises 15 residues. This chain's CDR3 is CAISEKGAKDSPLHF. CDR3 nucleotides: TGTGCCATCAGTGAGAAGGGGGCTAAGGATTCACCCCTCCACTTT.

On this clonotype itself: Compared with germline, one end of the junction differs, possibly owing to a read error. This chain links TRBV7-2 with TRBJ2-5; 14 positions agree with TRBD2. Germline V gene lookup returns CDR1 SGHTA and CDR2 FQGNSA. The CDR3 spans 18 residues. The CDR3 here is CAGSLGGLAGGRVETQYF. CDR3 bases: TGTGCCGGCAGCTTAGGAGGACTAGCGGGGGGCCGGGTGGAGACCCAGTACTTC.

This clonotype was counted at least ten times. This sequence joins TRBV5-5 and TRBJ2-7; no definite D call. The CDR3 is made up of 11 amino acids. Trimming took 1 base from V and 4 from J, leaving 3 bases between them. Looked up from germline, CDR1 is SGHKS and CDR2 is YYEKEE (reference sequence). The CDR3 sequence: CASSLIYEQYF. CDR3 coding DNA: TGTGCCAGCAGCTTGATATACGAGCAGTACTTC.

For this clonotype: A read error is likely, as this CDR3 ends without the conserved phenylalanine or tryptophan. V and J are TRBV9 and TRBJ2-5; D is possibly TRBD2 (5 bases). Germline CDR1 reads SGDLS; CDR2 reads YYNGEE. There are 11 residues in the CDR3. The CDR3 sequence: CASSVRRTQYL. CDR3 bases: TGTGCCAGTAGCGTTCGTCGGACCCAGTACCTC.

This chain links TRBV20-1 with TRBJ1-2; D is uncertain. Per germline, CDR1 DFQATT and CDR2 SNEGSKA (reference sequence). The CDR3 is made up of 11 amino acids. V lost 0 bases to trimming and J lost 9 bases, with 8 bases between them. The CDR3 DNA follows: TGCAGTGCTAGAGATGGTGAGCGCTACACCTTC. It codes for CSARDGERYTF.

V is TRBV15 and J is TRBJ1-1; D unclear. V lost 5 bases and J lost 7, with 14 bases in between. Germline V gene sequence: CDR1 LNHNV, CDR2 YYDKDF (reference sequence). The CDR3 length is 13 residues. This CDR3 reads CATSDTASGEAFF. The CDR3 bases are TGTGCCACCAGCGATACGGCGTCAGGTGAAGCTTTCTTT.

In its sample, this clonotype was seen a few times. This may stem from a read error, because a much larger clone lies one nucleotide away. This chain uses TRBV12-3 or TRBV12-4 with TRBJ2-6; a weak D match, TRBD2 (5 bases). V dropped 8 bases and J dropped 0 bases, with 5 bases sitting between them. The CDR3 sequence is 13 residues long. Here the CDR3 DNA reads TGTGCCAGCCGGGACTCTGGGGCCAACGTCCTGACTTTC. Translation gives CASRDSGANVLTF.

The CDR3 nucleotides are TGTGCCAGCAGTTCGGAGCTACAGGGATCGACTAATGAAAAACTGTTTTTT. This codes for CASSSELQGSTNEKLFF. The J gene is TRBJ1-4, the V gene TRBV27; a weak D match, TRBD1 (6 bases). Deletions cut 4 bases from V and 2 bases from J, with 17 bases between. The CDR3 has 17 residues. Germline V gives CDR1 MNHEY, CDR2 SMNVEV (reference sequence).

The chain joins TRBV2 to TRBJ2-3; tentatively, D is TRBD2 (6 bases). The CDR3 has 15 amino acids. With 8 bases removed from V and 1 base from J, the gap between germline ends came to 16 bases. The germline gives CDR1 SNHLY, CDR2 FYNNEI. The CDR3: CASSETGTRTDTQYF. CDR3 DNA: TGTGCCAGCTCCGAAACCGGGACTCGCACAGATACGCAGTATTTT.

The DNA for the CDR3 is TGCAGTGCTAGAGACGCGGGAGGGCCAGGGGAGACCCAGTACTTC. The encoded protein is CSARDAGGPGETQYF. This chain connects TRBV20-1 to TRBJ2-5; 9 bases fit TRBD2. CDR1 is DFQATT and CDR2 is SNEGSKA in the germline V gene (reference sequence). The ends lost 0 bases at V and 5 bases at J; junction bases unmatched: 7. There are 15 residues in the CDR3.

This clonotype was recorded many times. A read error may be the cause here, since a much bigger clone is one base away. J is TRBJ2-7 and V is TRBV20-1; the match to TRBD2 covers 7 bases. CDR3 length equals 13 residues. Germline CDR1 and CDR2: DFQATT and SNEGSKA (reference sequence). CDR3 residues: CGGAGYDSYEQYF. The CDR3 DNA reads TGCGGAGGAGCGGGATACGATTCCTACGAGCAGTACTTC.

The chain combines TRBV20-1 with TRBJ2-7, with 11 bases aligning to TRBD1. Losses at the gene ends were 5 bases for V and 2 bases for J; bases not matched to a gene: 8. The CDR3 has 15 residues. Germline lookup yields CDR1 DFQATT and CDR2 SNEGSKA (reference sequence). In DNA, the CDR3 is TGCAGTGCTCCCTCCGGGACAGGGGGTACCTACGAGCAGTACTTC. The encoded protein is CSAPSGTGGTYEQYF.

The V call is TRBV7-9, the J call TRBJ1-6, with D uncertain. The CDR3 contains 13 residues. Deletions cut 1 base from V and 13 bases from J, with 11 bases between. Germline V gene data show CDR1 as SEHNR and CDR2 as FQNEAQ (reference sequence). The DNA of the CDR3 is TGTGCCAGCAGCTTAGTAGAGTGGCTCCCCCTCCACTTT. It specifies CASSLVEWLPLHF.

This clonotype was observed a handful of times. This sequence joins TRBV6-6 and TRBJ1-1; tentative D call: TRBD1 (6 bases). Germline assignment: CDR1 MNHNY and CDR2 SVGAGI (reference sequence). The CDR3 spans 16 residues. The germline V and J ends were trimmed by 6 bases and 0 bases, with 17 bases remaining between them. The CDR3 nucleotides read TGTGCCAGCAGGCCTACAGGGACTGGGATGAACACTGAAGCTTTCTTT. It is translated as CASRPTGTGMNTEAFF.

The table lists this clonotype with many counts. The chain carries TRBV9 and TRBJ2-3; 8 nucleotides agree with TRBD2. Germline CDR1 SGDLS, CDR2 YYNGEE. V shed 0 bases and J 4 bases; nucleotides not matched to a gene: 4. The CDR3 contains 15 residues. The CDR3 loop is CASSVGSSGADTQYF. CDR3 sequence (DNA): TGTGCCAGCAGCGTAGGGAGTAGCGGGGCAGATACGCAGTATTTT.